A selection of T cell receptor beta chains follows, all from one sample in a study of cytomegalovirus exposure and HLA in healthy donors. Some clones are missing from TCRdb's copy, which holds only in-frame ones; the method was immunoSEQ multiplex PCR. The specimen's table records some 110,000 clones. Material for sequencing was PBMCs. Receptors were obtained from a man younger than 35 in good health and CMV-seronegative. The CDR3 runs from the conserved cysteine through the conserved F or W. A D gene is named only where the DNA matches it firmly.

TGTGCCTGGAGTTGGGGTCTAGCGGGAGTGGGGCAGTATTTT | CAWSWGLAGVGQYF | TRBV30 | TRBD2 | TRBJ2-3
TGTGCCTGGAGTACTCTACTCGGGAACTATGGCTACACCTTC | CAWSTLLGNYGYTF | TRBV30 | . | TRBJ1-2
TGTGCCGGGGGGGCTAGCGGGGCATACAATGAGCAGTTCTTC | CAGGASGAYNEQFF | TRBV7-9 | TRBD2 | TRBJ2-1
TGTGCCAGCAGCCTTGACAGGGGGCCGGACACTGAAGCTTTCTTT | CASSLDRGPDTEAFF | TRBV6-5 | TRBD1 | TRBJ1-1
TGTGCCAGCAGTCCAACAGGGGCTGGAGCAGATACGCAGTATTTT | CASSPTGAGADTQYF | TRBV2 | TRBD1 | TRBJ2-3
TGTGCCAGTACCTCCTTATCGAGACAGCGCAATCAGCCCCAGCATTTT | CASTSLSRQRNQPQHF | TRBV19 | . | TRBJ1-5
TGTGCCAGCAGTCCAGGACTAGCGGGAACGGAGACCCAGTACTTC | CASSPGLAGTETQYF | TRBV28 | TRBD2 | TRBJ2-5
TGTGCCAGTAGCCCAGAACGAGAGGTGACGGTCATGAACACTGAAGCTTTCTTT | CASSPEREVTVMNTEAFF | TRBV19 | . | TRBJ1-1
TGCAGCGTAGAGGACACCTACGAGCAGTACTTC | CSVEDTYEQYF | TRBV29-1 | . | TRBJ2-7
TGTGCCTGCCCCGGGGTAGCGGGGGGCACAGATACGCAGTATTTT | CACPGVAGGTDTQYF | TRBV30 | TRBD2 | TRBJ2-3
TGTGCCAGCTTCCGGGATCACGGGGCCTACGAGCAGTACTTC | CASFRDHGAYEQYF | TRBV18 | . | TRBJ2-7
TGTGCCTGGAGTGCAGTGAACACTGAAGCTTTCTTT | CAWSAVNTEAFF | TRBV30 | . | TRBJ1-1